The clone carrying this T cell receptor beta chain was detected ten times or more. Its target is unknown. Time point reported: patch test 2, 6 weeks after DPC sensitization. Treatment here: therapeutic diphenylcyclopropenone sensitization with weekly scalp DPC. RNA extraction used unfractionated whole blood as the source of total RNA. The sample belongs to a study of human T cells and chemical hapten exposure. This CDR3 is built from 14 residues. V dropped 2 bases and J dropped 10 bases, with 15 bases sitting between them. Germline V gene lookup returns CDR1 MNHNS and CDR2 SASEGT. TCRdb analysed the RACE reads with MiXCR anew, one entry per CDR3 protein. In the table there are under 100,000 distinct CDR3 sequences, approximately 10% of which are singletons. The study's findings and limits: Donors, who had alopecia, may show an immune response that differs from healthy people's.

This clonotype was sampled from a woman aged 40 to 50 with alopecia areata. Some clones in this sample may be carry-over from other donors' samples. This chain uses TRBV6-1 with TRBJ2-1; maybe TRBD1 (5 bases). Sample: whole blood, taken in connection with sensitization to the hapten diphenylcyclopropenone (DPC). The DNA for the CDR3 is TGTGCCAGCAGTGAACCAAGGCAGGGTAGCGAGCAGTTCTTC. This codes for CASSEPRQGSEQFF.